A single sample is the source of the 22 T cell receptor beta chains below, sequenced in a study of T-cell reconstitution after alpha-beta-depleted transplantation in children. Construction of the TCRbeta library involved unique molecular identifiers. TCRdb reprocessed the PCR reads via MiXCR and lists one record per CDR3 protein. The sample has some 300,000 distinct CDR3 sequences, around 9.1% seen once. Sequenced material: PBMCs, taken before TCRalphabeta/CD19-depleted stem cell transplant. These receptors originate from a boy less than two years old with acute myeloid leukemia, due to receive a stem cell transplant.

This clonotype was recorded many times. The rearrangement links TRBV4-2 to TRBJ2-6; D is perhaps TRBD2 (6 bases). The V gene lost 0 bases and the J gene lost 0 bases, with 12 bases spanning the gap. CDR1 and CDR2 from the germline V gene are LGHNA and YNFKEQ. The length of the CDR3 is 18 residues. The CDR3 protein is CASSQDGTYFSGANVLTF. DNA of the CDR3: TGTGCCAGCAGCCAAGATGGGACTTATTTCTCTGGGGCCAACGTCCTGACTTTC.

This clonotype has a count of ten or more. The rearrangement joins TRBV20-1 to TRBJ2-7; D not certain. This CDR3 is 13 amino acids long. Looked up from germline, CDR1 is DFQATT and CDR2 is SNEGSKA (reference sequence). V lost 1 base and J lost 7, with 14 bases in between. In DNA, the CDR3 is TGCAGTGCTAGAGCCCGAACTTATACGGAGCAGTACTTC. Protein product: CSARARTYTEQYF.

V is TRBV23-1 and J is TRBJ2-2; TRBD1 matches 8 bases. TRBV23-1 has ORF status, its function being uncertain. V shed 2 bases, J shed 6 bases, and the junction held 5 bases outside the gene matches. CDR3 length: 15 residues. The CDR3, as DNA: TGCGCCAGCAGTCAAACGGACAGGGAATCCGGGGAGCTGTTTTTT. Translated: CASSQTDRESGELFF.

The V and J genes are TRBV9 and TRBJ2-1; TRBD1 aligns across 8 bases. The CDR3 is 16 residues long. Per germline, CDR1 SGDLS and CDR2 YYNGEE. The V gene end was trimmed by 5 bases and the J gene end by 2 bases; junction bases not matched to a gene: 9. CDR3 DNA sequence: TGTGCCAGCAGTCCCCTTAGACAGGGGCCCTACAATGAGCAGTTCTTC. Protein: CASSPLRQGPYNEQFF.

A single count supports this clonotype. This may stem from a read error, because a much larger clone lies one nucleotide away. This sequence joins TRBV4-2 and TRBJ1-5; D not resolved. The V end lost 1 base, the J end lost 9 bases, and 16 bases lay between the germline ends. The CDR3 totals 15 residues. Germline V gene sequence: CDR1 LGHNA, CDR2 YNFKEQ. CDR3 coding DNA: TGTGCCAGCAGCCAAGCTTCGGAAGCGGCTCGGCCCCAGCATTTT. This sequence encodes CASSQASEAARPQHF.

There are many counts of this clonotype. The chain is built from TRBV9 and TRBJ2-5; TRBD2 matches 10 bases. Trimming cost V 6 bases and J 1 base; bases outside gene matches: 6. CDR1 is SGDLS, CDR2 YYNGEE, per germline. The CDR3 is made up of 15 amino acids. The CDR3 loop is CASTASGGVQETQYF. In DNA form, the CDR3 reads TGTGCCAGCACCGCTAGCGGGGGCGTCCAAGAGACCCAGTACTTC.

This clonotype was observed at least ten times. A junction boundary mismatches the germline segment, possibly from a read error. The chain employs TRBV7-2 and TRBJ2-1, with D uncertain. Germline loops: CDR1 SGHTA, CDR2 FQGNSA. The CDR3 runs to 13 residues. This CDR3 reads CASSLEFAPDHSF. The CDR3 DNA sequence: TGTGCCAGCAGCTTAGAGTTCGCGCCAGACCACTCCTTC.

This clonotype was seen ten or more times. The rearrangement links TRBV13 to TRBJ2-7; 14 nucleotides line up with TRBD2. The CDR3 is made up of 15 amino acids. In germline, CDR1 is PRHDT, CDR2 FYEKMQ (reference sequence). Trimming cost V 5 bases and J 6 bases; bases outside gene matches: 6. CDR3 nucleotides: TGTGCCAGCAGCGTTCCCGGGACTAGCGGGAGCGAGCAGTACTTC. Its protein is CASSVPGTSGSEQYF.

This clonotype was picked up a small number of times. The V and J genes are TRBV5-6 and TRBJ2-3; no clear D gene. The CDR3 has 16 amino acids. Trimming removed 4 bases at V and 2 bases at J, with 17 bases between. The germline gives CDR1 SGHDT, CDR2 YYEEEE. CDR3 in amino acids: CASSLTPLGSTDTQYF. In nucleotides, the CDR3 is TGTGCCAGCAGCCTGACACCCCTGGGATCCACAGATACGCAGTATTTT.

Many counts were recorded for this clonotype. The V and J genes are TRBV7-9 and TRBJ2-5; TRBD1 matches 8 bases. The CDR3 has 16 amino acids. Germline CDR1 reads SEHNR; CDR2 reads FQNEAQ (reference sequence). The trim removed 5 bases at V and 7 bases at J, leaving 15 bases unmatched. CDR3 sequence reads: CASSPLPGQAPRTQYF. The CDR3 region has the DNA TGTGCCAGCAGCCCGCTTCCGGGACAGGCGCCCCGGACCCAGTACTTC.

This clonotype appeared many times. V gene TRBV7-3 combines with J gene TRBJ2-2; TRBD1 is a possible D gene (7 bases). Germline CDR1 SGHTA, CDR2 FQGTGA. The ends were cut back, 2 bases at V and 2 bases at J, with 18 bases in the middle. The CDR3 contains 18 residues. The CDR3 sequence is CASSLRPGGYPNTGELFF. As DNA, the CDR3 is TGTGCCAGCAGCTTACGGCCAGGGGGGTACCCTAACACCGGGGAGCTGTTTTTT.

This clonotype was detected many times. V gene TRBV7-8 combines with J gene TRBJ1-2, with D possibly being TRBD1 (5 bases). Germline CDR1 SGHVS, CDR2 FQNEAQ. The CDR3 sequence is 14 residues long. The ends were cut back, 5 bases at V and 6 bases at J, with 16 bases in the middle. CDR3 sequence: CASSPLGAGNGYTF. CDR3 DNA sequence: TGTGCCAGCAGCCCACTCGGGGCCGGCAATGGCTACACCTTC.

Of note for this clonotype: Germline is not matched at one junction end, which may reflect a read error. This chain links TRBV7-7 with TRBJ2-5; D is unresolved. CDR1 is SSHAT, CDR2 FNYEAQ, per germline (reference sequence). The CDR3 loop spans 15 amino acids. This CDR3 is CASSLEPGLPETQYF. CDR3 bases: TGTGCTAGCAGCTTGGAGCCGGGCCTTCCAGAGACCCAGTACTTC.

The sample holds many counts of this clonotype. This chain connects TRBV12-3 or TRBV12-4 to TRBJ2-1; D remains ambiguous. The CDR3 is 14 amino acids. With 10 bases removed from V and 3 bases from J, the gap between germline ends came to 16 bases. CDR3 residues: CATSRPIFYNEQFF. The CDR3 nucleotides are TGTGCCACCTCCCGCCCGATATTCTACAATGAGCAGTTCTTC.

The chain uses TRBV20-1 and TRBJ2-1; 7 nucleotides line up with TRBD1. The CDR3 contains 13 residues. J gave up 2 bases and V 5 bases, and 3 bases lay outside the gene matches. In germline, CDR1 is DFQATT, CDR2 SNEGSKA (reference sequence). The CDR3 coding sequence is TGCAGTGCTGCCGACAGGGCCTACAATGAGCAGTTCTTC. Encoded protein: CSAADRAYNEQFF.

This clonotype was detected ten times or more. The V call is TRBV3-1, the J call TRBJ2-7, with a tentative D call TRBD2 (5 bases). The length of the CDR3 is 15 residues. Trimming left V 1 base short and J 0 bases short, with 10 bases between. Germline CDR1 LGHDT, CDR2 YNNKEL (reference sequence). This CDR3 is CASSQGGAFSYEQYF. The CDR3 region has the DNA TGTGCCAGCAGCCAAGGGGGAGCGTTCTCCTACGAGCAGTACTTC.

This clonotype was recorded at least ten times. CDR3 amino acids: CASSRGLQGTERETQYF. The CDR3 bases are TGCGCCAGCAGCCGTGGATTACAGGGGACTGAGCGAGAGACCCAGTACTTC. The chain recombines TRBV5-1 with TRBJ2-5, with D perhaps matching TRBD1 (7 bases). CDR1 is SGHRS and CDR2 is YFSETQ in the germline V gene. The length of the CDR3 is 17 residues. V was clipped by 4 bases and J by 4 bases, with 23 bases between them.

This clonotype was recorded a few times. The chain's CDR3 is CASSPSRAGGPHEQYF. CDR3 bases: TGTGCCAGCAGTCCTTCGAGGGCGGGGGGGCCACACGAGCAGTACTTC. The chain uses TRBV7-6 and TRBJ2-7; 9 bases fit TRBD2. Trimming at V came to 6 bases and at J to 5 bases, leaving 14 bases not matched to a gene. In germline, CDR1 is SGHVS, CDR2 FNYEAQ. This CDR3 region has 16 residues.

The V call is TRBV28, the J call TRBJ2-1; possible D gene TRBD1, 6 bases. The V end was cut by 3 bases, the J end by 3 bases, with 12 bases between. Germline V gene data show CDR1 as MDHEN and CDR2 as SYDVKM. This CDR3 region has 15 residues. CDR3 bases: TGTGCCAGCAGTTTGGGGGCCCTAGACTACAATGAGCAGTTCTTC. It translates to CASSLGALDYNEQFF.

At least ten counts were recorded for this clonotype. The chain links TRBV4-2 to TRBJ2-7; the D is unclear. V gave up 1 base and J gave up 4 bases, with 8 bases separating them. Germline CDR1 LGHNA, CDR2 YNFKEQ. This CDR3 contains 13 residues. CDR3 nucleotides: TGTGCCAGCAGCCAAGCAGTGGGTTACGAGCAGTACTTC. Protein: CASSQAVGYEQYF.

The J gene is TRBJ2-7, the V gene TRBV7-9, with 14 bases that match TRBD2. The CDR3 length is 15 residues. Trimming cost V 5 bases and J 4 bases; bases outside gene matches: 4. Germline CDR1 and CDR2: SEHNR and FQNEAQ (reference sequence). CDR3 in DNA: TGTGCCAGCAGCGAAGGGACTAGCGGGAGATACGAGCAGTACTTC. This sequence encodes CASSEGTSGRYEQYF.

This clonotype appeared many times. The chain recombines TRBV4-3 with TRBJ2-3; 7 positions match TRBD2. V lost 1 base, J lost 0 bases, and 4 bases stayed unmatched. This CDR3 has 16 amino acids. Germline CDR1 and CDR2: LGHNA and YSLEER. CDR3 sequence reads: CASSQVFSGSTDTQYF. The CDR3 nucleotides read TGCGCCAGCAGCCAAGTATTTAGCGGGAGCACAGATACGCAGTATTTT.